This T cell receptor beta chain was recorded in a study of T-cell memory formation after mild COVID-19. TCRdb reprocessed the 5' RACE reads via MiXCR and lists one record per CDR3 protein. The sample has 450,000 to 700,000 distinct CDR3 sequences, 15% to 20% seen once; the top ten hold more than 10%. This clonotype was sampled from an adult woman who had mild COVID-19 (a few samples of this study predate the infection). Cell type and time point are not known. The specimen was PBMCs or a T cell subset sorted from them (not recorded which).

In DNA, the CDR3 is TGTGCCAGCAGCTTAAACGGTGCGGGACGCACAGATACGCAGTATTTT. Protein product: CASSLNGAGRTDTQYF. This chain links TRBV7-8 with TRBJ2-3; tentative D call: TRBD2 (6 bases). The length of the CDR3 is 16 residues. The germline V and J ends were trimmed by 2 bases and 1 base, with 13 bases remaining between them. CDR1 SGHVS and CDR2 FQNEAQ come from the germline V gene.